A single sample gave rise to the 30 T cell receptor beta chains below, sequenced in a study of cytomegalovirus exposure and HLA in healthy donors. Only in-frame clones appear in the TCRdb table, and some are missing; sequencing was by immunoSEQ multiplex PCR. The top ten hold roughly 2.5% of the sample, which has roughly 250,000 clones, approximately 87% seen once. Sequencing used PBMCs. The receptors were gathered from a man in his late teens or twenties in good health and CMV-seronegative.

The rearrangement links TRBV5-1 to TRBJ1-5, with 7 bases aligning to TRBD1. The CDR3 has 15 residues. V was pared by 4 bases and J by 2 bases, with 6 bases of the junction left unmatched. Germline CDR1 SGHRS, CDR2 YFSETQ. In DNA, the CDR3 is TGCGCCAGCAGCCTAACCGGACAGGGCAATCAGCCCCAGCATTTT. Its translation: CASSLTGQGNQPQHF.

V is TRBV11-2 and J is TRBJ2-7; no clear D gene. The CDR3 runs 12 residues. The germline V gene encodes CDR1 SGHAT and CDR2 FQNNGV. V shed 7 bases and J shed 3 bases, with 10 bases lying between them. This CDR3 is CASTVSYYEQYF. In DNA, the CDR3 is TGTGCCAGCACCGTCTCCTACTACGAGCAGTACTTC.

V and J are TRBV28 and TRBJ2-7, with D possibly matching TRBD2 (6 bases). V lost 6 bases, J lost 4 bases, and 25 bases lay in between. The CDR3 contains 17 residues. The germline V gene has CDR1 MDHEN and CDR2 SYDVKM. This chain's CDR3 is CASSLSHPGVLIYEQYF. CDR3 DNA: TGTGCCAGCAGCCTATCCCACCCGGGGGTACTAATATACGAGCAGTACTTC.

This chain uses TRBV19 with TRBJ1-3; the D is unclear. The CDR3 runs to 17 residues. The germline V gene encodes CDR1 LNHDA and CDR2 SQIVND (reference sequence). Trimming removed 2 bases at V and 0 bases at J, with 14 bases between. For the CDR3, the DNA is TGTGCCAGTAGTATATCCAGGCCGTCCTCCTCTGGAAACACCATATATTTT. It yields the protein CASSISRPSSSGNTIYF.

This rearrangement joins TRBV6-1 to TRBJ2-3, with 13 bases that match TRBD2. The length of the CDR3 is 15 residues. Germline V gene lookup returns CDR1 MNHNS and CDR2 SASEGT. The V and J ends lost 6 bases and 3 bases, in that order; junction bases with no gene match: 3. The CDR3: CASSLTSGGTDTQYF. CDR3 coding DNA: TGTGCCAGCAGCCTGACTAGCGGGGGGACAGATACGCAGTATTTT.

The chain is built from TRBV18 and TRBJ1-2; no firm D call. Trimming left V 4 bases short and J 5 bases short, with 17 bases between. The CDR3 spans 15 residues. Germline CDR1 is KGHSH and CDR2 is LQKENI. CDR3: CASSHREGLGYGYTF. CDR3 DNA: TGTGCCAGCTCACACCGGGAAGGGCTTGGGTATGGCTACACCTTC. The variable domain in full, completed from reference TRBV18 and TRBJ1-2, reads NAGVMQNPRHLVRRRGQEARLRCSPMKGHSHVYWYRQLPEEGLKFMVYLQKENIIDESGMPKERFSAEFPKEGPSILRIQQVVRGDSAAYFCASSHREGLGYGYTFGSGTRLTVV.

The chain uses TRBV9 and TRBJ2-1, with 9 positions matching TRBD2. The CDR3 extends over 15 amino acids. Germline V gives CDR1 SGDLS, CDR2 YYNGEE. Trimming cost V 5 bases and J 8 bases; bases outside gene matches: 11. As DNA, the CDR3 is TGTGCCAGCAGTTTTCTAGCGGGGCTTTATGATGAGCAGTTCTTC. This gives the protein CASSFLAGLYDEQFF.

The V call is TRBV5-4, the J call TRBJ2-7, with 9 bases aligning to TRBD2. Germline assignment: CDR1 SGHNT and CDR2 YYREEE (reference sequence). The CDR3 contains 15 residues. The J segment lost 4 bases and the V segment lost 4 bases, leaving 9 bases of the junction unmatched. The CDR3 bases are TGTGCCAGCAGCCGGCAGCGGGAGGATACGTACGAGCAGTACTTC. Translation gives CASSRQREDTYEQYF.

The J gene is TRBJ2-5, the V gene TRBV4-2, with D possibly being TRBD1 (7 bases). Deletions cut 4 bases from V and 5 bases from J, with 14 bases between. The germline gives CDR1 LGHNA, CDR2 YNFKEQ. This CDR3 contains 14 residues. CDR3: CASSRTTGEETQYF. CDR3 sequence (DNA): TGTGCCAGCAGCCGGACTACAGGGGAGGAGACCCAGTACTTC.

This chain links TRBV27 with TRBJ2-5, with 8 bases matching TRBD1. The CDR3 totals 14 residues. Germline CDR1 reads MNHEY; CDR2 reads SMNVEV (reference sequence). V trimming: 5 bases; J trimming: 5 bases; junction bases outside the gene matches: 7. The CDR3 here is CASSKGQGRETQYF. The CDR3 DNA reads as TGTGCCAGCAGTAAAGGACAGGGTAGGGAGACCCAGTACTTC.

This chain links TRBV5-4 with TRBJ2-6; D possibly corresponds to TRBD1 (6 bases). There are 14 residues in the CDR3. With 0 bases removed from V and 13 bases from J, the gap between germline ends came to 14 bases. Per germline, CDR1 SGHNT and CDR2 YYREEE (reference sequence). DNA for the CDR3: TGTGCCAGCAGCTTGGCCAGTGGGACAAGAGTCCTGACTTTC. Its translation: CASSLASGTRVLTF.

The chain joins TRBV4-1 to TRBJ2-3; D call uncertain. V was cut by 4 bases and J by 1 base, with 15 bases left in between. Germline lookup yields CDR1 MGHRA and CDR2 YSYEKL. The CDR3 has 16 residues. As DNA, the CDR3 is TGCGCCAGCAGCCGCATCTATGATCAGGGCACAGATACGCAGTATTTT. It encodes CASSRIYDQGTDTQYF.

This chain's CDR3 is CASSLRQGAVYSPLHF. The CDR3, as DNA: TGTGCCAGCAGCTTGCGACAGGGGGCCGTTTATTCACCCCTCCACTTT. This chain links TRBV5-6 with TRBJ1-6; 10 nucleotides agree with TRBD1. The V and J ends lost 1 base and 8 bases, in that order; junction bases with no gene match: 6. CDR1 is SGHDT, CDR2 YYEEEE, per germline. CDR3 length: 16 residues.

This chain links TRBV10-2 with TRBJ2-7; D is perhaps TRBD2 (6 bases). Germline assignment: CDR1 WSHSY and CDR2 SAAADI. The V gene lost 2 bases and the J gene lost 2 bases, with 10 bases spanning the gap. The CDR3 length is 14 residues. In DNA, the CDR3 is TGCGCCAGCAGTGAGCGGGACTTCACCTACGAGCAGTACTTC. The encoded protein is CASSERDFTYEQYF.

V usage is TRBV5-4 and J usage is TRBJ2-2; the D gene is possibly TRBD2 (6 bases). This CDR3 spans 12 amino acids. CDR1 and CDR2 from the germline V gene are SGHNT and YYREEE (reference sequence). With 4 bases removed from V and 7 bases from J, the gap between germline ends came to 8 bases. CDR3 coding DNA: TGTGCCAGCAGCCCCGGGGGCGGGGAGCTGTTTTTT. It is translated as CASSPGGGELFF.

This rearrangement joins TRBV7-2 to TRBJ2-3; 10 bases are shared with TRBD2. Germline CDR1 and CDR2: SGHTA and FQGNSA. Trimming took 2 bases from V and 2 from J; bases not matched to a gene: 10. CDR3 length: 18 residues. CDR3 DNA: TGTGCCAGCAGCTTATCATACATAGCGGGGGGAGACACAGATACGCAGTATTTT. Residues: CASSLSYIAGGDTDTQYF.

The V gene is TRBV27, the J gene TRBJ1-1, with D tentatively TRBD1 (5 bases). The CDR3 has 15 amino acids. Trimming removed 0 bases at V and 4 bases at J, with 12 bases between. CDR1 and CDR2 from the germline V gene are MNHEY and SMNVEV (reference sequence). The CDR3 nucleotides are TGTGCCAGCAGTTTATCGTCTCCAGGGCTCACTGAAGCTTTCTTT. This sequence encodes CASSLSSPGLTEAFF.

In the case of this clone: This sample includes further DNA sequences coding for the same CDR3. V gene TRBV15 combines with J gene TRBJ2-7, with a weak D call TRBD2 (5 bases). Trimming cost V 0 bases and J 4 bases, with 7 bases left between them. Germline CDR1 is LNHNV and CDR2 is YYDKDF (reference sequence). CDR3 length equals 13 residues. The CDR3 here is CATSRDRGYEQYF. CDR3 DNA: TGTGCCACCAGCAGAGATCGCGGGTACGAGCAGTACTTC.

The chain combines TRBV5-6 with TRBJ2-2; 11 bases map to TRBD2. The CDR3 extends over 15 amino acids. Germline-derived CDR1 and CDR2 are SGHDT and YYEEEE. V shed 4 bases and J 6 bases; nucleotides not matched to a gene: 5. As DNA, the CDR3 is TGTGCCAGCAGCACAACTAGCGGGAGCGCCGGGGAGCTGTTTTTT. The encoded protein is CASSTTSGSAGELFF.

The rearrangement joins TRBV27 to TRBJ2-7, with 8 positions matching TRBD1. The germline CDR1 and CDR2 sequences are MNHEY and SMNVEV (reference sequence). The CDR3 has 15 residues. V lost 6 bases, J lost 7 bases, and 14 bases stayed unmatched. The CDR3 protein is CASRSSGTGIGEQYF. The CDR3 DNA reads as TGTGCCAGCAGGTCCTCCGGGACAGGTATCGGGGAGCAGTACTTC.

The V call is TRBV28, the J call TRBJ2-5, with TRBD2 identical over 11 bases. The CDR3 consists of 14 residues. The germline V gene has CDR1 MDHEN and CDR2 SYDVKM. J gave up 3 bases and V 5 bases, and 2 bases lay outside the gene matches. CDR3 in amino acids: CASSLSGREETQYF. In DNA, the CDR3 is TGTGCCAGCAGTCTTAGCGGGAGGGAAGAGACCCAGTACTTC.

In its sample, this clone was seen once. This sequence joins TRBV7-2 and TRBJ2-6; D might be TRBD2 (5 bases). Germline V gene data show CDR1 as SGHTA and CDR2 as FQGNSA. V was shortened by 1 base and J by 6 bases, with 10 bases between the two germline ends. This CDR3 contains 15 residues. The CDR3: CASSLGRTEANVLTF. The CDR3 coding sequence is TGTGCCAGCAGCTTAGGGAGGACCGAGGCCAACGTCCTGACTTTC. The whole variable domain, remainder taken from reference TRBV7-2 and TRBJ2-6, is GAGVSQSPSNKVTEKGKDVELRCDPISGHTALYWYRQSLGQGLEFLIYFQGNSAPDKSGLPSDRFSAERTGGSVSTLTIQRTQQEDSAVYLCASSLGRTEANVLTFGAGSRLTVL.

A single count supports this clone. The gene calls are TRBV28 and TRBJ2-7; a possible D gene is TRBD1 (6 bases). Germline values: CDR1 MDHEN, CDR2 SYDVKM. The CDR3 has 14 amino acids. Trimming removed 6 bases from V and 4 bases from J, with 16 bases in between. This chain's CDR3 is CASSPGGREYEQYF. The CDR3 DNA reads as TGTGCCAGCAGCCCTGGGGGCAGGGAATACGAGCAGTACTTC.

The gene calls are TRBV11-2 and TRBJ2-7; TRBD1 matches at 8 bases. CDR1 and CDR2 (germline): SGHAT, FQNNGV. The CDR3 is 14 amino acids. With 5 bases clipped from V and 7 bases from J, the junction kept 10 bases outside the gene matches. CDR3 DNA: TGTGCCAGCAGCCCGGGACAGGTGGGAATGGAGCAGTACTTC. This codes for CASSPGQVGMEQYF.

The chain has TRBV6-5 and TRBJ1-5; D remains unclear. CDR1 is MNHEY and CDR2 is SVGAGI in the germline V gene. Trimming removed 0 bases from V and 4 bases from J, with 4 bases in between. This CDR3 is built from 13 residues. For the CDR3, the DNA is TGTGCCAGCAGTTACTCCGTGAATCAGCCCCAGCATTTT. Its translation is CASSYSVNQPQHF.

This rearrangement joins TRBV15 to TRBJ2-1; 8 bases fit TRBD2. The germline gives CDR1 LNHNV, CDR2 YYDKDF (reference sequence). Unmatched junction bases numbered 11, after V lost 7 bases and J lost 9 bases. The CDR3 loop spans 14 amino acids. The CDR3 nucleotides read TGTGCCACCATGCTACGGGGGGGGCCTATTGAGCAGTTCTTC. It encodes CATMLRGGPIEQFF.

V is TRBV19 and J is TRBJ2-2, with 8 bases that match TRBD1. V shed 5 bases and J 5 bases; nucleotides not matched to a gene: 10. Germline V gene sequence: CDR1 LNHDA, CDR2 SQIVND (reference sequence). The length of the CDR3 is 16 residues. Here the CDR3 DNA reads TGTGCCAGTAGTTCCCGGACAGGGACAACTACCGGGGAGCTGTTTTTT. Residues: CASSSRTGTTTGELFF.

The rearrangement uses TRBV2 and TRBJ2-5; D is perhaps TRBD2 (5 bases). The germline gives CDR1 SNHLY, CDR2 FYNNEI. CDR3 length equals 14 residues. The V gene lost 3 bases and the J gene lost 1 base, with 9 bases spanning the gap. Written as DNA, the CDR3 is TGTGCCAGCAGTGAGTCGGAGGCCCAAGAGACCCAGTACTTC. It specifies CASSESEAQETQYF.

The V gene is TRBV28, the J gene TRBJ1-5; D might be TRBD1 (6 bases). Germline V gene lookup returns CDR1 MDHEN and CDR2 SYDVKM. The CDR3 runs 14 residues. The germline V and J ends were trimmed by 2 bases and 11 bases, with 16 bases remaining between them. This CDR3 reads CASSLTDRWLAQHF. In DNA form, the CDR3 reads TGTGCCAGCAGTTTAACGGACAGATGGTTGGCCCAGCATTTT. The whole variable domain, filled in from reference TRBV28 and TRBJ1-5, reads DVKVTQSSRYLVKRTGEKVFLECVQDMDHENMFWYRQDPGLGLRLIYFSYDVKMKEKGDIPEGYSVSREKKERFSLILESASTNQTSMYLCASSLTDRWLAQHFGDGTRLSIL.

This chain uses TRBV28 with TRBJ1-1; perhaps TRBD1 as D (5 bases). The germline V gene encodes CDR1 MDHEN and CDR2 SYDVKM. V shed 4 bases and J shed 8 bases, with 14 bases lying between them. The CDR3 runs to 13 residues. DNA for the CDR3: TGTGCCAGCAGTTCATCCGGGACTATAGAAGCTTTCTTT. As protein: CASSSSGTIEAFF.